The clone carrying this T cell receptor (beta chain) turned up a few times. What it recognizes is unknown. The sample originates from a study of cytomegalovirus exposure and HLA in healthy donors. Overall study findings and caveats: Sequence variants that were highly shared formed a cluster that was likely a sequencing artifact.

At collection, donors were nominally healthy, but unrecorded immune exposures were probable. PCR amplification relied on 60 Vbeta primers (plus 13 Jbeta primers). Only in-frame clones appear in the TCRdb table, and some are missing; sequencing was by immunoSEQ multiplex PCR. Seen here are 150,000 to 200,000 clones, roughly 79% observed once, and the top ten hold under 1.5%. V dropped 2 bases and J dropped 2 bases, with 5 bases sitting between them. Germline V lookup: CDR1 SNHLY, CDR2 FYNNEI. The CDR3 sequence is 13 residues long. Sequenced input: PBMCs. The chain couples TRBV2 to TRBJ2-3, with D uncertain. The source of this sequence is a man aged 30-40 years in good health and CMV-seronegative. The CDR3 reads CASSETTTDTQYF. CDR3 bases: TGTGCCAGCAGTGAAACTACCACAGATACGCAGTATTTT.